The 23 T cell receptor beta chains reported below all come from one sample, sequenced in a study of technical replicates of blood from a handful of donors. Sequencing was performed with immunoSEQ multiplex PCR; in TCRdb, only in-frame clones are kept and a portion is missing. The table includes 75,000 to 95,000 clones, about 96% detected once. The sample was T cells isolated from PBMCs. Receptors were obtained from a human donor in good health.

The rearrangement joins TRBV28 to TRBJ2-1; 7 bases agree with TRBD2. After removal of 6 bases from V and 4 bases from J, the junction contained 12 bases not matched to a gene. This CDR3 contains 16 residues. CDR1 is MDHEN and CDR2 is SYDVKM in the germline V gene. As DNA, the CDR3 is TGTGCCAGCAGCGACCCTCGCGGGAGAATTTACAATGAGCAGTTCTTC. Its translation: CASSDPRGRIYNEQFF.

The chain uses TRBV16 and TRBJ2-7; 8 bases match TRBD1. Germline CDR1 is KGHSY and CDR2 is FQNENV. The CDR3 totals 14 residues. V lost 4 bases, J lost 6 bases, and 8 bases stayed unmatched. The CDR3 DNA is TGTGCCAGCAGCCCCCGGACAGGGACCCTCGAGCAGTACTTC. Translation: CASSPRTGTLEQYF.

The V and J genes are TRBV5-8 and TRBJ1-2; 8 nucleotides agree with TRBD1. Germline CDR1 reads SGHTS; CDR2 reads YDEGEE. V was pared by 2 bases and J by 4 bases, with 16 bases of the junction left unmatched. The length of the CDR3 is 18 residues. The CDR3 loop reads CASSFEIGTGPVRYGYTF. CDR3 nucleotide sequence: TGTGCCAGCAGCTTTGAAATCGGGACAGGACCCGTCCGCTATGGCTACACCTTC. Full variable domain (remainder filled in from reference TRBV5-8 and TRBJ1-2): EAGVTQSPTHLIKTRGQQATLRCSPISGHTSVYWYQQALGLGLQFLLWYDEGEERNRGNFPPRFSGRQFPNYSSELNVNALELEDSALYLCASSFEIGTGPVRYGYTFGSGTRLTVV.

V gene TRBV10-3 combines with J gene TRBJ1-2; 7 positions agree with TRBD1. CDR3 size: 14 residues. Germline V CDR1 and CDR2: ENHRY, SYGVKD. The ends lost 11 bases at V and 7 bases at J; junction bases unmatched: 16. CDR3 residues: CAAAPLGAGGGYTF. As DNA, the CDR3 is TGTGCCGCGGCCCCTCTAGGGGCAGGGGGTGGCTACACCTTC.

This sequence joins TRBV5-1 and TRBJ1-2; D is unresolved. Trimming took off 4 bases at V and 4 bases at J, with 14 bases between the two ends. This CDR3 region has 14 residues. CDR1 is SGHRS and CDR2 is YFSETQ in the germline V gene. The CDR3 DNA sequence: TGCGCCAGCAGCCCGCCGGAGGGTGCCTATGGCTACACCTTC. As protein: CASSPPEGAYGYTF.

The V call is TRBV11-3, the J call TRBJ1-1; TRBD1 is a possible D gene (5 bases). This CDR3 has 15 residues. Per germline, CDR1 SGHNT and CDR2 YENEEA. Trimming left V 1 base short and J 0 bases short, with 9 bases between. The CDR3 DNA sequence: TGTGCCAGCAGCTTAGGGGGGGTCATGAACACTGAAGCTTTCTTT. This encodes CASSLGGVMNTEAFF.

The chain couples TRBV5-1 to TRBJ2-5; 9 positions match TRBD1. V dropped 4 bases and J dropped 10; count of bases not matched to a gene: 11. The CDR3 runs to 14 residues. Germline lookup yields CDR1 SGHRS and CDR2 YFSETQ. The CDR3: CASSLDRGPTDQYF. The CDR3 DNA reads as TGCGCCAGCAGCCTGGACAGGGGTCCCACCGACCAGTACTTC.

The genes are TRBV9 and TRBJ1-1; no definite D call. The CDR3 totals 15 residues. Per germline, CDR1 SGDLS and CDR2 YYNGEE. Trimming stripped 0 bases from V and 0 bases from J, with 9 bases between. CDR3 coding DNA: TGTGCCAGCAGCGTAGGGGCCAAGATGAACACTGAAGCTTTCTTT. This gives the protein CASSVGAKMNTEAFF.

The rearrangement links TRBV5-1 to TRBJ2-7, with 11 nucleotides matching TRBD1. Germline CDR1 is SGHRS and CDR2 is YFSETQ. The CDR3 has 15 amino acids. V gave up 4 bases and J gave up 5 bases; unmatched junction bases: 8. The chain's CDR3 is CASSVLPGQGDEQYF. The CDR3, as DNA: TGCGCCAGCAGCGTACTCCCGGGACAGGGGGACGAGCAGTACTTC.

The chain couples TRBV9 to TRBJ2-1; D remains unclear. This CDR3 spans 15 amino acids. CDR1 and CDR2 from the germline V gene are SGDLS and YYNGEE. Trimming took off 4 bases at V and 2 bases at J, with 13 bases between the two ends. This chain's CDR3 is CASSPRKGAYNEQFF. DNA for the CDR3: TGTGCCAGCAGCCCTCGTAAAGGAGCCTACAATGAGCAGTTCTTC.

As DNA, the CDR3 is TGCGCCAGCAGCCCGGGGACTAAGACTCAGCGGAAGTCCACCAATGAGCAGTTCTTC. Protein sequence: CASSPGTKTQRKSTNEQFF. V is TRBV5-1 and J is TRBJ2-1, with 7 bases identical to TRBD2. J gave up 6 bases and V 4 bases, and 22 bases lay outside the gene matches. This CDR3 is 19 amino acids long. The V gene's germline CDR1 is SGHRS and CDR2 YFSETQ.

The rearrangement links TRBV9 to TRBJ2-7; 7 nucleotides align to TRBD2. The ends lost 3 bases at V and 7 bases at J; junction bases unmatched: 16. Germline V lookup: CDR1 SGDLS, CDR2 YYNGEE. This CDR3 has 16 amino acids. This CDR3 is CASSEGGRGGSGEQYF. CDR3 nucleotide sequence: TGTGCCAGCAGCGAGGGAGGGAGGGGCGGTTCCGGGGAGCAGTACTTC.

This chain uses TRBV7-9 with TRBJ2-7, with 9 bases that match TRBD1. Unmatched junction bases numbered 2, after V lost 5 bases and J lost 6 bases. This CDR3 is built from 12 residues. Per germline, CDR1 SEHNR and CDR2 FQNEAQ (reference sequence). As DNA, the CDR3 is TGTGCCAGCAGCAGGGACAGGGTCGAGCAGTACTTC. Protein: CASSRDRVEQYF.

This clone was seen once. The chain couples TRBV20-1 to TRBJ2-4; D is uncertain. V lost 2 bases and J 7 bases, leaving 6 bases between the germline ends. The CDR3 covers 11 residues. Germline V gene sequence: CDR1 DFQATT, CDR2 SNEGSKA (reference sequence). The CDR3 loop is CSARWLNIQYF. In nucleotides, the CDR3 is TGCAGTGCTAGATGGCTGAACATTCAGTACTTC.

The J gene is TRBJ2-7, the V gene TRBV27; no reliable D call. The germline CDR1 and CDR2 sequences are MNHEY and SMNVEV (reference sequence). Between the trimmed V and J ends, which lost 5 bases and 4 bases, there was a span of 12 bases. This CDR3 is 13 amino acids long. The CDR3 DNA sequence: TGTGCCAGCAGTACACGAGGTTTTTACGAGCAGTACTTC. Its translation: CASSTRGFYEQYF.

The chain carries TRBV18 and TRBJ1-2; TRBD1 aligns across 10 bases. The J segment lost 7 bases and the V segment lost 5 bases, leaving 10 bases of the junction unmatched. The germline gives CDR1 KGHSH, CDR2 LQKENI. The CDR3 spans 15 residues. The CDR3 nucleotides are TGTGCCAGCTCAGCGCCCTCGGGACAGGGGACTGGCTACACCTTC. Translating gives CASSAPSGQGTGYTF.

The chain uses TRBV6-5 and TRBJ2-7; D possibly corresponds to TRBD2 (5 bases). This CDR3 comprises 14 residues. The ends were cut back, 4 bases at V and 0 bases at J, with 10 bases in the middle. The germline gives CDR1 MNHEY, CDR2 SVGAGI. CDR3 sequence (DNA): TGTGCCAGCAGTTTGTACGGGAACTCCTACGAGCAGTACTTC. It translates to CASSLYGNSYEQYF.

The chain recombines TRBV6-5 with TRBJ2-6; a possible D gene is TRBD2 (6 bases). Per germline, CDR1 MNHEY and CDR2 SVGAGI. The CDR3 spans 14 residues. Trimming left V 7 bases short and J 3 bases short, with 10 bases between. CDR3 nucleotide sequence: TGTGCCAGCACCCGGGGGAGTGGGGCCAACGTCCTGACTTTC. The encoded protein is CASTRGSGANVLTF.

This clone was observed a few times. The chain uses TRBV11-3 and TRBJ2-2, with a possible D match to TRBD2 (5 bases). V was cut by 5 bases and J by 7 bases, with 14 bases left in between. Looked up from germline, CDR1 is SGHNT and CDR2 is YENEEA. This CDR3 is built from 14 residues. The CDR3 DNA follows: TGTGCCAGCAGCCAAAGTACCGGGATCGGGGAGCTGTTTTTT. It encodes CASSQSTGIGELFF. Based on the CDR3 plus reference TRBV11-3 and TRBJ2-2, the full variable domain is EAGVVQSPRYKIIEKKQPVAFWCNPISGHNTLYWYLQNLGQGPELLIRYENEEAVDDSQLPKDRFSAERLKGVDSTLKIQPAELGDSAVYLCASSQSTGIGELFFGEGSRLTVL.

This chain links TRBV5-1 with TRBJ2-3; 7 bases agree with TRBD2. Germline CDR1 and CDR2: SGHRS and YFSETQ. CDR3 length equals 16 residues. V trimming: 4 bases; J trimming: 1 base; junction bases outside the gene matches: 9. CDR3 region: CASSPGLDGGTDTQYF. CDR3 nucleotide sequence: TGCGCCAGCAGCCCCGGACTAGATGGCGGCACAGATACGCAGTATTTT.

The V and J genes are TRBV6-1 and TRBJ2-7; no definite D call. The V end was cut by 8 bases, the J end by 3 bases, with 14 bases between. The CDR3 contains 13 residues. Per the germline V gene, CDR1 is MNHNS and CDR2 is SASEGT. CDR3 coding DNA: TGTGCCAGCTCCCCGACAATGGTCTACGAGCAGTACTTC. Protein: CASSPTMVYEQYF.

The CDR3 spells CASSRWESMADTQYF. The CDR3 region has the DNA TGCGCCAGCAGCAGGTGGGAGAGCATGGCAGATACGCAGTATTTT. V usage is TRBV5-1 and J usage is TRBJ2-3; perhaps TRBD2 as D (5 bases). The V end lost 4 bases, the J end lost 4 bases, and 16 bases lay between the germline ends. There are 15 residues in the CDR3. In germline, CDR1 is SGHRS, CDR2 YFSETQ.

The V gene is TRBV6-5, the J gene TRBJ2-7; the match to TRBD2 covers 11 bases. The V gene end was trimmed by 7 bases and the J gene end by 3 bases; junction bases not matched to a gene: 5. Per germline, CDR1 MNHEY and CDR2 SVGAGI. The CDR3 is 14 amino acids. The CDR3 DNA reads TGTGCCAGCACCCCACTAGCGGGAGTCTACGAGCAGTACTTC. Its protein is CASTPLAGVYEQYF.